The clone carrying this T cell receptor beta chain showed up just a few times. Its antigen is currently unknown. This may be a read error, as it is one base from a much larger clone. Other DNA sequences from this sample encode an identical CDR3 as well. The data are from a study of glioma-infiltrating T cells after dendritic cell vaccination. Notes on the study in general: Complete blood and tumor specimen sets were limited to few patients.

None of the glioblastoma patients had an isocitrate dehydrogenase mutation. Amplification used 60 V beta primers and 13 J beta primers. The assay was immunoSEQ multiplex PCR, and TCRdb's table has in-frame clones only and misses some. The sample consists of 40,000 or so clones, approximately 80% of them appearing once. The V segment lost 3 bases and the J segment 13 bases; nucleotides outside the gene matches: 12. Germline values: CDR1 LGHNA, CDR2 YSLEER. CDR3 length equals 15 residues. The V and J genes are TRBV4-3 and TRBJ1-6; 7 bases are shared with TRBD1. The sequence was collected from a human donor with glioblastoma. Sequences were derived from blood, sampled before dendritic cell vaccination. The CDR3 loop is CASSQSRGLGSPLHF. CDR3 DNA: TGCGCCAGCAGCCAGTCGAGGGGGCTGGGTTCCCCCCTCCACTTT.